The T cell receptor (beta chain) under discussion was sequenced for a study of T cell responses to AZD1222 COVID-19 vaccine. Method: immunoSEQ multiplex PCR; TCRdb's copy keeps in-frame clones and lacks some. The sample yields 130,000 or so clones, 75% to 95% seen once. Trimming cost V 6 bases and J 2 bases; bases outside gene matches: 2. The germline V gene has CDR1 SQVTM and CDR2 ANQGSEA. The CDR3 extends over 13 amino acids. V and J are TRBV29-1 and TRBJ1-1, with TRBD1 matching over 11 bases. Sequencing used peripheral blood, obtained 28 days after the second dose of the MenACWY control vaccine. This receptor was identified in an adult who received the MenACWY meningococcal vaccine as a control. The CDR3 is CSVRTGGNTEAFF. DNA for the CDR3: TGCAGCGTCCGGACAGGGGGCAACACTGAAGCTTTCTTT. Full variable domain (remainder filled in from reference TRBV29-1 and TRBJ1-1): SAVISQKPSRDICQRGTSLTIQCQVDSQVTMMFWYRQQPGQSLTLIATANQGSEATYESGFVIDKFPISRPNLTFSTLTVSNMSPEDSSIYLCSVRTGGNTEAFFGQGTRLTVV.